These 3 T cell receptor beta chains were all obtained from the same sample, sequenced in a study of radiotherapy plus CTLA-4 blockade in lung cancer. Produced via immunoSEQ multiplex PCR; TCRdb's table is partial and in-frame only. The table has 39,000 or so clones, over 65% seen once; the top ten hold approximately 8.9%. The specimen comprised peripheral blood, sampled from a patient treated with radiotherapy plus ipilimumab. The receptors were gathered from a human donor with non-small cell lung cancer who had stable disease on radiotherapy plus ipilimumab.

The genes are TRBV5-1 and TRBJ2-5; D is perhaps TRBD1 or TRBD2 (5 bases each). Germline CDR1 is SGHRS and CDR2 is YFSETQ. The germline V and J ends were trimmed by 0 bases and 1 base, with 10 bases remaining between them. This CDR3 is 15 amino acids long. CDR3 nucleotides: TGCGCCAGCAGCTTGGACCCCGGGACCCAAGAGACCCAGTACTTC. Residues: CASSLDPGTQETQYF.

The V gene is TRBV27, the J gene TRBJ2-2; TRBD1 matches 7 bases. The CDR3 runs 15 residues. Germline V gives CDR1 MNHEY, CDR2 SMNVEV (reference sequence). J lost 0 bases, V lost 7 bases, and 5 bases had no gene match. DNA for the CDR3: TGTGCCAGCACCCGGGACAGAACGAACACCGGGGAGCTGTTTTTT. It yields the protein CASTRDRTNTGELFF.

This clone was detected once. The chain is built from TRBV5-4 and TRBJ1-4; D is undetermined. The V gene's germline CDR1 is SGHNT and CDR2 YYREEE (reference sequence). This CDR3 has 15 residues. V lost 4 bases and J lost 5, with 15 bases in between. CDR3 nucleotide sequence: TGTGCCAGCAGCCCTAACCGGGCCCTAAATGAAAAACTGTTTTTT. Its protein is CASSPNRALNEKLFF.